The sequence of this T cell receptor (beta chain) was determined in a study of cytomegalovirus exposure and HLA in healthy donors. Study background: Unique TCRs from HLA-typed donors, 65 million to 85 million of them, were held in an early data release. Broader study findings: Later analysis suggested most CMV-associated TCR beta chains were HLA-restricted. The authors confirmed in vitro that a few CMV-associated chains were specific for CMV antigens. Later analysis indicated greater clonal expansion among HLA-associated TCR beta chains than among equally common other chains.

PCR was performed using 60 Vbeta and 13 Jbeta primers. TCRdb keeps only in-frame clones here, not all; method: immunoSEQ multiplex PCR. The table has under 90,000 clones, less than 75% seen once; the top ten hold less than 9%. For this clone: Its antigen is as yet unknown.

The trim removed 7 bases at V and 2 bases at J, leaving 7 bases unmatched. The CDR3 is 14 residues long. Germline V CDR1 and CDR2: LNHDA, SQIVND (reference sequence). The TCR originated in a middle-aged man in good health and CMV-seropositive. The sequenced sample consisted of PBMCs. J is TRBJ1-2 and V is TRBV19; 7 bases agree with TRBD1. The CDR3 reads CASTRDRLNYGYTF. The CDR3 DNA is TGTGCCAGTACCCGGGACAGACTGAACTATGGCTACACCTTC.